The 26 T cell receptor beta chains below come from one sample, sequenced in a study of T cell responses to AZD1222 COVID-19 vaccine. The data were produced by immunoSEQ multiplex PCR, yet TCRdb's version contains in-frame clones alone and is incomplete. The sample holds 210,000 or so clones; around 94% are singletons and the top ten take over 1.5%. The input for sequencing was peripheral blood, taken 28 days after the second dose of the MenACWY control vaccine. Every receptor here comes from an adult who received the MenACWY meningococcal vaccine as a control.

V usage is TRBV2 and J usage is TRBJ1-1; no firm D call. This CDR3 spans 13 amino acids. V gave up 5 bases and J gave up 4 bases, with 11 bases separating them. Germline V gene data show CDR1 as SNHLY and CDR2 as FYNNEI. CDR3 in amino acids: CASSPGSATEAFF. DNA of the CDR3: TGTGCCAGCAGTCCCGGGTCCGCCACTGAAGCTTTCTTT.

This clone appeared once. The chain links TRBV9 to TRBJ1-5; D uncertain. V lost 0 bases, J lost 5 bases, and 12 bases lay in between. The CDR3 extends over 15 amino acids. Germline V gene data show CDR1 as SGDLS and CDR2 as YYNGEE. The CDR3 DNA reads TGTGCCAGCAGCGTAGACGGCAGACCATATCAGCCCCAGCATTTT. Protein sequence: CASSVDGRPYQPQHF.

J is TRBJ1-1 and V is TRBV5-5, with TRBD1 identical over 8 bases. Germline CDR1 SGHKS, CDR2 YYEKEE (reference sequence). V gave up 7 bases and J gave up 2 bases; unmatched junction bases: 13. This CDR3 contains 16 residues. The DNA of the CDR3 is TGTGCCAGCTACCCTCGGACAGGGACGACCAACACTGAAGCTTTCTTT. Encoded protein: CASYPRTGTTNTEAFF.

The chain uses TRBV12-3 or TRBV12-4 and TRBJ1-5; TRBD1 matches at 7 bases. The CDR3 is made up of 13 amino acids. Unmatched junction bases numbered 10, after V lost 9 bases and J lost 8 bases. For the CDR3, the DNA is TGTGCCAGTAGCACAGGGGCTTTGGAGCCCCAGCATTTT. Encoded protein: CASSTGALEPQHF.

The J gene is TRBJ2-1, the V gene TRBV6-4; TRBD2 is a possible D gene (6 bases). This CDR3 is built from 16 residues. V was trimmed by 0 bases and J by 1 base, leaving 10 bases between them. In germline, CDR1 is MRHNA, CDR2 SNTAGT. The CDR3 is CASSDSVSGSYNEQFF. CDR3 DNA: TGTGCCAGCAGTGACTCGGTCAGCGGGTCCTACAATGAGCAGTTCTTC.

This chain connects TRBV4-1 to TRBJ2-7, with TRBD1 matching over 9 bases. In germline, CDR1 is MGHRA, CDR2 YSYEKL. The CDR3 is 15 residues long. V lost 4 bases and J lost 3; bases outside the gene matches: 7. CDR3 sequence: CASSPHRGLNYEQYF. DNA for the CDR3: TGCGCCAGCAGCCCTCACAGGGGGCTAAACTACGAGCAGTACTTC.

Comments on this clone: Other DNA sequences in this specimen translate into the identical CDR3. J is TRBJ1-5 and V is TRBV7-9, with a possible D match to TRBD1 (6 bases). Germline-derived CDR1 and CDR2 are SEHNR and FQNEAQ (reference sequence). CDR3 length: 13 amino acids. With 2 bases removed from V and 5 bases from J, the gap between germline ends came to 7 bases. In DNA, the CDR3 is TGTGCCAGCAGCTTAAGGGGGGATCAGCCCCAGCATTTT. Translation gives CASSLRGDQPQHF.

The chain uses TRBV7-2 and TRBJ2-1; 12 nucleotides agree with TRBD2. CDR3 size: 15 residues. Germline CDR1 SGHTA, CDR2 FQGNSA. V dropped 3 bases and J dropped 9; count of bases not matched to a gene: 6. The CDR3 bases are TGTGCCAGCAGCTTGCTAGCGGGGGGGCAAAGTGAGCAGTTCTTC. Residues: CASSLLAGGQSEQFF.

The rearrangement uses TRBV4-3 and TRBJ2-7, with D unresolved. The CDR3 has 15 residues. Germline V gene sequence: CDR1 LGHNA, CDR2 YSLEER. The V gene lost 0 bases and the J gene lost 2 bases, with 11 bases spanning the gap. The CDR3 loop is CASSQEFGPPYEQYF. CDR3 nucleotides: TGCGCCAGCAGCCAAGAATTCGGACCCCCCTACGAGCAGTACTTC.

The CDR3 loop reads CARGRTYEQYF. DNA for the CDR3: TGTGCCAGAGGACGGACCTACGAGCAGTACTTC. The rearrangement links TRBV11-1 to TRBJ2-7; no reliable D call. The CDR3 length is 11 residues. The V gene's germline CDR1 is SGHAT and CDR2 FQDESV (reference sequence). Trimming removed 9 bases from V and 2 bases from J, with 8 bases in between.

The gene calls are TRBV12-3 or TRBV12-4 and TRBJ1-2; the D gene is possibly TRBD1 (5 bases). The V gene lost 3 bases and the J gene lost 8 bases, with 13 bases spanning the gap. The CDR3 extends over 13 amino acids. The CDR3 loop reads CASSFLRAEGYTF. The CDR3 DNA follows: TGTGCCAGCAGTTTCCTCAGGGCGGAGGGCTACACCTTC.

This chain links TRBV18 with TRBJ2-1; 8 bases are a match to TRBD1. The CDR3 has 16 amino acids. V was clipped by 3 bases and J by 6 bases; unmatched bases: 10. Looked up from germline, CDR1 is KGHSH and CDR2 is LQKENI. CDR3 sequence: CASSPWFVDRVNEQFF. As DNA, the CDR3 is TGTGCCAGCTCACCTTGGTTTGTGGACAGGGTCAATGAGCAGTTCTTC.

This clone showed up just once. The DNA for the CDR3 is TGTGCTAGTGCTAGCGGTCAATTTGGGAACATTCAGTACTTC. Translation: CASASGQFGNIQYF. The chain employs TRBV12-5 and TRBJ2-4, with 7 bases fitting TRBD2. J was trimmed by 7 bases and V by 7 bases; bases with no gene match: 10. This CDR3 comprises 14 residues. The germline gives CDR1 LGHNT, CDR2 FRNRAP. The full variable domain, rest sourced from reference TRBV12-5 and TRBJ2-4, is DARVTQTPRHKVTEMGQEVTMRCQPILGHNTVFWYRQTMMQGLELLAYFRNRAPLDDSGMPKDRFSAEMPDATLATLKIQPSEPRDSAVYFCASASGQFGNIQYFGAGTRLSVL.

The chain carries TRBV7-9 and TRBJ2-3; the D gene is possibly TRBD1 (6 bases). CDR3 length equals 14 residues. The germline CDR1 and CDR2 sequences are SEHNR and FQNEAQ (reference sequence). V was trimmed by 4 bases and J by 1 base, leaving 9 bases between them. CDR3 nucleotides: TGTGCCAGCAGCTCCAGGACAGGCACAGATACGCAGTATTTT. Translated: CASSSRTGTDTQYF.

This chain joins TRBV19 and TRBJ1-1; D unresolved. Trimming shortened V by 5 bases and J by 5 bases, and 12 bases separated the two germline ends. The CDR3 totals 13 residues. The germline CDR1 and CDR2 sequences are LNHDA and SQIVND (reference sequence). The CDR3 is CASSLGVRTEAFF. In DNA form, the CDR3 reads TGTGCCAGTAGTCTCGGAGTGAGGACTGAAGCTTTCTTT.

The rearrangement joins TRBV7-2 to TRBJ2-5; either TRBD1 or TRBD2 may fit D (5 bases each). Trimming took 5 bases from V and 2 from J, leaving 12 bases between them. CDR3 size: 14 residues. Germline CDR1 and CDR2: SGHTA and FQGNSA. The CDR3 nucleotides are TGTGCCAGCAGCCCGCCGGGGCGTCAAGAGACCCAGTACTTC. This codes for CASSPPGRQETQYF.

This chain links TRBV7-2 with TRBJ1-1; no reliable D call. The CDR3 consists of 10 residues. The V and J ends lost 8 bases and 6 bases respectively, with 7 bases between them. Per the germline V gene, CDR1 is SGHTA and CDR2 is FQGNSA. CDR3 coding DNA: TGTGCCAGCGGTGGGGCTGAAGCTTTCTTT. It is translated as CASGGAEAFF.

The V and J genes are TRBV29-1 and TRBJ2-5; no reliable D call. CDR3 size: 13 residues. Trimming pared 0 bases from V and 2 bases from J, leaving 7 bases between. The V gene's germline CDR1 is SQVTM and CDR2 ANQGSEA. Written as DNA, the CDR3 is TGCAGCGTTGAAGATCCCAGGCAAGAGACCCAGTACTTC. Translating it yields CSVEDPRQETQYF.

This clone appeared once. The V call is TRBV19, the J call TRBJ2-7; 8 nucleotides agree with TRBD1. CDR1 and CDR2 from the germline V gene are LNHDA and SQIVND (reference sequence). The CDR3 contains 15 residues. Trimming at V came to 3 bases and at J to 3 bases, leaving 7 bases not matched to a gene. CDR3: CASSMVRQGNYEQYF. The CDR3 DNA sequence: TGTGCCAGTAGTATGGTGAGACAGGGGAACTACGAGCAGTACTTC.

V gene TRBV7-2 combines with J gene TRBJ2-7, with D hard to call. CDR1 and CDR2 from the germline V gene are SGHTA and FQGNSA. V lost 5 bases, J lost 1 base, and 9 bases lay in between. This CDR3 is 13 amino acids long. CDR3 residues: CASSRTGSYEQYF. For the CDR3, the DNA is TGTGCCAGCAGCCGAACTGGTTCCTACGAGCAGTACTTC.

The V call is TRBV27, the J call TRBJ2-7, with 7 bases identical to TRBD1. CDR1 is MNHEY and CDR2 is SMNVEV in the germline V gene (reference sequence). Trimming cost V 5 bases and J 6 bases; bases outside gene matches: 7. CDR3 length equals 13 residues. CDR3 DNA: TGTGCCAGCAGTATACGACAGGGTTTCGAGCAGTACTTC. This codes for CASSIRQGFEQYF.

This chain uses TRBV5-1 with TRBJ1-6; 7 nucleotides match TRBD1. This CDR3 spans 16 amino acids. CDR1 is SGHRS and CDR2 is YFSETQ in the germline V gene. Trimming removed 0 bases from V and 3 bases from J; junction bases left unmatched: 3. The DNA of the CDR3 is TGCGCCAGCAGCTTGGAGACAGGGAACTATAATTCACCCCTCCACTTT. Its protein product is CASSLETGNYNSPLHF.

V is TRBV7-7 and J is TRBJ2-5; no clear D gene. V dropped 3 bases and J dropped 2 bases, with 7 bases sitting between them. The CDR3 totals 13 residues. Germline V CDR1 and CDR2: SSHAT, FNYEAQ (reference sequence). The CDR3 here is CASSLELQETQYF. For the CDR3, the DNA is TGTGCCAGCAGCTTGGAACTTCAAGAGACCCAGTACTTC.

The chain joins TRBV7-9 to TRBJ1-5; 8 bases match TRBD1. CDR1 and CDR2 (germline): SEHNR, FQNEAQ (reference sequence). Trimming removed 6 bases from V and 6 bases from J; junction bases left unmatched: 7. The CDR3 contains 14 residues. The CDR3 loop is CASSHDRGPQPQHF. The CDR3 region has the DNA TGTGCCAGCAGTCATGACAGGGGTCCTCAGCCCCAGCATTTT.

The V call is TRBV6-2 or TRBV6-3, the J call TRBJ1-6; D is ambiguous. The CDR3 has 17 amino acids. Germline values: CDR1 MNHEY, CDR2 SVGEGT. Trimming cost V 3 bases and J 8 bases, with 20 bases left between them. As DNA, the CDR3 is TGTGCCAGCAGTTATCCCCGGCCAGCGTTACGGGATTCACCCCTCCACTTT. Amino acids: CASSYPRPALRDSPLHF.

This chain uses TRBV28 with TRBJ2-7; no clear D gene. Germline loops: CDR1 MDHEN, CDR2 SYDVKM. The CDR3 is made up of 11 amino acids. Trimming cost V 5 bases and J 13 bases, with 15 bases left between them. Here the CDR3 reads CASSALRVHYF. As DNA, the CDR3 is TGTGCCAGCAGTGCCCTTAGGGTGCACTACTTC.